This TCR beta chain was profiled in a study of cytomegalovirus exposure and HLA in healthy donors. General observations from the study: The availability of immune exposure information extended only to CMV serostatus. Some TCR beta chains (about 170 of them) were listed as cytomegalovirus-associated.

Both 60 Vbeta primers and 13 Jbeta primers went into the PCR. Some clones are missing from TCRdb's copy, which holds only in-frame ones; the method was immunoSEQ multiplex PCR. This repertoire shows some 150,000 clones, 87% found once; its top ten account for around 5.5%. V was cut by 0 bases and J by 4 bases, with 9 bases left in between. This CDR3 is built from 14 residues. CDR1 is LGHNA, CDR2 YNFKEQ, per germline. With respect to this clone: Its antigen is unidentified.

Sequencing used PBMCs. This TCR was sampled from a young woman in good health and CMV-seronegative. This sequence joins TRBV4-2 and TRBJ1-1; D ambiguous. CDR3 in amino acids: CASSQDGRSTEAFF. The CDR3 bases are TGTGCCAGCAGCCAAGATGGAAGGAGCACTGAAGCTTTCTTT.